These T cell receptor beta chains were read from a single sample in a study of cytomegalovirus exposure and HLA in healthy donors. Assay used: immunoSEQ multiplex PCR; TCRdb lists only in-frame clones, some missing. The repertoire includes around 78,000 clones, around 70% of them detected once, and 11% sits in the top ten. Sequencing input: PBMCs. These receptors originate from a woman in her 40s in good health and CMV-seropositive. CDR3s include the opening cysteine and the closing phenylalanine or tryptophan. D genes are given only for firm matches. Not all rows give a size; the values are once, few, many and, for expanded clones, a class.

d_call j_call clone_size v_call cdr3_nt cdr3_aa
TRBD1 TRBJ2-7 - TRBV5-6 TGTGCCAGCAGCCTGGGGACAGAATTACCCTACGAGCAGTACTTC CASSLGTELPYEQYF
TRBD1 TRBJ2-1 many TRBV4-1 TGCGCCAGCAGCCCCACACAGGGGGCTTTTAATGAGCAGTTCTTC CASSPTQGAFNEQFF
TRBD2 TRBJ2-1 - TRBV2 TGTGCCAGCAGGCCCTCCCGGACTAGCAGCGGCGCTGAGCAGTTCTTC CASRPSRTSSGAEQFF
TRBD1 TRBJ1-5 - TRBV27 TGTGCCAGCAGTTTAGGAGGGACAGGTGGGTCTCAGCCCCAGCATTTT CASSLGGTGGSQPQHF
- TRBJ1-1 - TRBV5-1 TGCGCCAGCAGCTTGGATCCGGGAGGGAACACTGAAGCTTTCTTT CASSLDPGGNTEAFF
- TRBJ1-4 - TRBV30 TGTGCCTGCTCCTTGAGGGTAGGCGAAAAACTGTTTTTT CACSLRVGEKLFF
TRBD1 TRBJ1-2 - TRBV5-8 TGTGCCAGCAGCAAGGGACAGGGGATTGGTGGCTACACCTTC CASSKGQGIGGYTF
- TRBJ1-1 few TRBV4-3 TGCGCCAGCAGCCAAGGAGGGGGGAGGGCTGAAGCTTTCTTT CASSQGGGRAEAFF
TRBD1 TRBJ1-5 - TRBV7-6 TGTGCCAGCAGCTTAGGCTCCCAATGTTCCGGCAGGGACAGAAAGCCCCAGCATTTT CASSLGSQCSGRDRKPQHF
TRBD1 TRBJ2-6 - TRBV27 TGTGCCAGCACCGCAGACAGGGTGGGGGCCAACGTCCTGACTTTC CASTADRVGANVLTF
TRBD1 TRBJ1-1 - TRBV10-3 TGTGCCATCAGTGAACCGGGACAGCAGAACACTGAAGCTTTCTTT CAISEPGQQNTEAFF
- TRBJ2-5 - TRBV5-1 TGCGCCAGCAGCCGGGAACTTAGGGAGACCCAGTACTTC CASSRELRETQYF
- TRBJ2-6 many TRBV27 TGTGCCAGCAGCCAGTCCTCTGGGGCCAACGTCCTGACTTTC CASSQSSGANVLTF
- TRBJ2-5 - TRBV2 TGTGCCAGCGGAACTAGCCACGGTGAGACCCAGTACTTC CASGTSHGETQYF
- TRBJ2-7 - TRBV5-1 TGCGCCAGCAGGACGACGGGGTCCTACGAGCAGTACTTC CASRTTGSYEQYF
- TRBJ1-3 once TRBV28 TGTGCCAGCAGTTCGGTTGGAAACACCATATATTTT CASSSVGNTIYF
TRBD2 TRBJ2-5 - TRBV4-2 TGTGCCAGCAGCCAAGTCGAACTAGCGGGAGCCCGAGGGAAGACCCAGTACTTC CASSQVELAGARGKTQYF
- TRBJ2-7 - TRBV7-2 TGTGCCAGCGGACACTTTCCCTACGAGCAGTACTTC CASGHFPYEQYF
TRBD1 TRBJ2-5 - TRBV5-1 TGCGCCAGCAGCTCCGGACAGGCCCAAGAGACCCAGTACTTC CASSSGQAQETQYF
TRBD2 TRBJ2-2 - TRBV7-3 TGTGCCAGCAGCCGGGGGGGTAGCTCCACCGGGGAGCTGTTTTTT CASSRGGSSTGELFF
- TRBJ2-7 - TRBV6-5 TGTGCCAGCAGTTACTTCTCCGGGTCCCTCTCCGAGCAGTACTTC CASSYFSGSLSEQYF
TRBD1 TRBJ2-1 - TRBV29-1 TGCAGCGGTGACACAGGGGGCTCCTACAATGAGCAGTTCTTC CSGDTGGSYNEQFF
TRBD1 TRBJ1-4 - TRBV7-2 TGTGCCAGCAGCTTAGCAGGAGGGGGCAGGTCGGAAAAACTGTTTTTT CASSLAGGGRSEKLFF
- TRBJ2-5 large TRBV4-1 TGCGCCAGCAGCCCCGAGGAGAGCCCAAGAGAGACCCAGTACTTC CASSPEESPRETQYF
- TRBJ1-1 - TRBV6-5 TGTGCCAGCAGCCAACAGGAATCCACGAACACTGAAGCTTTCTTT CASSQQESTNTEAFF
- TRBJ2-7 - TRBV7-9 TGTGCCAGCAGCTTAGGGGGCGGACCCTACGAGCAGTACTTC CASSLGGGPYEQYF
- TRBJ2-7 - TRBV30 TGTGCCTGGAGTCAGGGATACCTCTACGAGCAGTACTTC CAWSQGYLYEQYF
- TRBJ2-2 - TRBV6-5 TGTGCCAGCAGTTACTCGTCGGGGACCGGGGAGCTGTTTTTT CASSYSSGTGELFF
TRBD1 TRBJ1-4 few TRBV7-9 TGTGCCAGCAGCACACCGGGACAGGGGAATGAAAAACTGTTTTTT CASSTPGQGNEKLFF
- TRBJ1-1 few TRBV27 TGTGCCAGCAGTTTCTGGGATGGGGGAGGTGGAGTTTTCTTT CASSFWDGGGGVFF
TRBD2 TRBJ2-1 - TRBV9 TGTGCCAGCAGCGAGGGGCCCCCCGGCGAGCGGGGAGTTTCAAATGAGCAGTTCTTC CASSEGPPGERGVSNEQFF
- TRBJ1-2 - TRBV28 TGTGCCAGCAGGATAGACCGGACTCACTATGGCTACACCTTC CASRIDRTHYGYTF
- TRBJ2-3 - TRBV19 TGTGCCAGTAGTATAGGGGGGGTTAAAACAGATACGCAGTATTTT CASSIGGVKTDTQYF
TRBD1 TRBJ1-1 - TRBV4-3 TGCGCCAGCAGCCAAGGGACAGGGGGCGTCACTGAAGCTTTCTTT CASSQGTGGVTEAFF